Listed below are T cell receptor beta chains from one sample, sequenced in a study of blood T cell repertoires in COVID-19. Only in-frame clones appear in the TCRdb table, and some are missing; sequencing was by immunoSEQ multiplex PCR. Among about 270,000 clones listed, roughly 88% were seen once. Sequencing was performed on PBMCs or T cells enriched from blood (not recorded which). The receptor source for this set is a woman aged 40 to 49 with acute COVID-19. Both conserved end residues are part of each CDR3. A D gene is named only where the DNA matches it firmly. Expanded clones are given a class, and other clones once, few, many or no size at all.

TRBJ1-4 . TRBV7-2 TRBD1 CASSLAGTGEGKLFF TGTGCCAGCAGCTTAGCAGGGACAGGGGAGGGAAAACTGTTTTTT
TRBJ2-7 . TRBV27 TRBD1 CASNDRGQQYF TGTGCCAGCAACGACAGGGGGCAGCAGTACTTC
TRBJ2-2 once TRBV19 . CASSIDRTYTGELFF TGTGCCAGTAGTATAGACAGAACCTACACCGGGGAGCTGTTTTTT
TRBJ1-2 . TRBV3-1/TRBV3-2 TRBD1 CASSPRQGDYGYTF TGTGCCAGCAGCCCCAGACAGGGTGACTATGGCTACACCTTC
TRBJ2-4 . TRBV11-2 TRBD2 CASSLEGSSGNIQYF TGTGCCAGCAGCTTAGAAGGGTCTAGCGGGAACATTCAGTACTTC
TRBJ1-4 . TRBV28 TRBD1 CASSLYRGGEKLFF TGTGCCAGCAGTTTATACAGGGGTGGAGAAAAACTGTTTTTT
TRBJ1-1 . TRBV5-1 TRBD1 CASSGATGAGTEAFF TGCGCCAGCAGCGGGGCGACAGGGGCGGGCACTGAAGCTTTCTTT
TRBJ2-3 . TRBV6-5 TRBD1 CASAGQGNTDTQYF TGTGCCAGCGCGGGACAGGGGAACACAGATACGCAGTATTTT
TRBJ2-1 . TRBV9 TRBD2 CASSVEGRGGGSYNEQFF TGTGCCAGCAGCGTAGAGGGAAGGGGCGGGGGATCCTACAATGAGCAGTTCTTC
TRBJ1-2 . TRBV5-6 TRBD1 CASSFEGAGGYTF TGTGCCAGCAGCTTCGAGGGGGCTGGTGGCTACACCTTC
TRBJ1-2 . TRBV30 . CAWSGQGPAYGYTF TGTGCCTGGAGTGGTCAGGGGCCGGCTTATGGCTACACCTTC
TRBJ2-7 . TRBV4-3 TRBD2 CASSRTSGSYYEQYF TGCGCCAGCAGCCGGACTAGCGGGAGCTACTACGAGCAGTACTTC
TRBJ2-1 . TRBV2 TRBD2 CASSDGDYLNEQFF TGTGCCAGCAGTGATGGGGACTACCTGAATGAGCAGTTCTTC
TRBJ1-6 . TRBV14 . CASSQDSRAPLHF TGTGCCAGCAGCCAAGATTCTCGGGCACCCCTCCACTTT
TRBJ2-1 . TRBV7-8 TRBD1 CASSSGQVNEQFF TGTGCCAGCAGCTCAGGACAGGTCAATGAGCAGTTCTTC
TRBJ1-4 . TRBV19 . CASSADGGRTNEKLFF TGTGCCAGTTCCGCCGATGGGGGCAGGACTAATGAAAAACTGTTTTTT
TRBJ1-4 once TRBV25-1 . CASSDIAEKLFF TGTGCCAGCAGTGATATAGCCGAAAAACTGTTTTTT
TRBJ2-5 . TRBV6-5 . CASSYSPGETQYF TGTGCCAGCAGTTACTCTCCAGGGGAGACCCAGTACTTC
TRBJ2-7 . TRBV5-1 . CASSLATGGYEQYF TGCGCCAGCAGCTTGGCCACCGGGGGCTACGAGCAGTACTTC
TRBJ2-3 . TRBV7-6 . CASSLGTLNTDTQYF TGTGCCAGCAGCTTAGGGACTCTCAACACAGATACGCAGTATTTT
TRBJ1-4 . TRBV7-8 . CASSRRSGSPNEKLFF TGTGCCAGCAGTCGTAGATCGGGATCCCCCAATGAAAAACTGTTTTTT
TRBJ2-2 . TRBV6-5 . CASSGQASRTGELFF TGTGCCAGCAGCGGCCAAGCGTCGAGGACCGGGGAGCTGTTTTTT
TRBJ2-5 . TRBV6-2/TRBV6-3 TRBD1 CASSLGQALRETQYF TGTGCCAGCAGCTTGGGACAGGCCTTGAGGGAGACCCAGTACTTC
TRBJ2-7 . TRBV3-1/TRBV3-2 TRBD2 CASSLRAGASSYEQYF TGTGCCAGCAGCCTGCGAGCGGGGGCTAGCTCCTACGAGCAGTACTTC
TRBJ2-2 . TRBV5-4 TRBD2 CASSGGRGGPTGELFF TGTGCCAGCAGCGGAGGCCGGGGGGGCCCCACCGGGGAGCTGTTTTTT